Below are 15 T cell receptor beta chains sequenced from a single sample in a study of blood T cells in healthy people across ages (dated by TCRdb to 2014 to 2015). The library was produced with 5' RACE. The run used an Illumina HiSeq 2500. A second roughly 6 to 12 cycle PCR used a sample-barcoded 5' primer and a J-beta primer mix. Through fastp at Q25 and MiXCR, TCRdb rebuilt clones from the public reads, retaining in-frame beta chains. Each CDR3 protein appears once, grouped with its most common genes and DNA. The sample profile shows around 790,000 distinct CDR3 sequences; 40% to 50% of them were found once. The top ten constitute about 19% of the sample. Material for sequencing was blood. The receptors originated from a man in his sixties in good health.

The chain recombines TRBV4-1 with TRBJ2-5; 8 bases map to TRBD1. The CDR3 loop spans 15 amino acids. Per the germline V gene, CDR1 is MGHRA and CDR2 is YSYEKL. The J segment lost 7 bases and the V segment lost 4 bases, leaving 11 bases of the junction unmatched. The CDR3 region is CASSPGQGRIGTQYF. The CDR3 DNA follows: TGCGCCAGCAGCCCTGGACAGGGAAGAATTGGGACCCAGTACTTC.

CDR3 amino acids: CASSFSSLLQETQYF. CDR3 sequence (DNA): TGCGCCAGCAGCTTCAGCAGCTTATTACAAGAGACCCAGTACTTC. The chain uses TRBV5-1 and TRBJ2-5, with no clear D. The CDR3 spans 15 residues. The V gene lost 2 bases and the J gene lost 2 bases, with 13 bases spanning the gap. Germline CDR1 SGHRS, CDR2 YFSETQ.

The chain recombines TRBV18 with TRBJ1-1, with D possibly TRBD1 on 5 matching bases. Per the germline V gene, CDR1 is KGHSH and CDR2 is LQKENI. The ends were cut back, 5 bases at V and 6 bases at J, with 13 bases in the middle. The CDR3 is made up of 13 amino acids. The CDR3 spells CASSVFQGSEAFF. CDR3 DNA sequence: TGTGCCAGCTCAGTTTTCCAGGGCTCTGAAGCTTTCTTT.

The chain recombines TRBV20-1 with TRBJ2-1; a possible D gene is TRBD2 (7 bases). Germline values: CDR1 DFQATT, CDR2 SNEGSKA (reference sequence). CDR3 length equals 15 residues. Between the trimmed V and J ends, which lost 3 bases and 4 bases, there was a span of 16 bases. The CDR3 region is CSASGGLGLYNEQFF. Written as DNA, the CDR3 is TGCAGTGCTAGCGGGGGGCTGGGACTGTACAATGAGCAGTTCTTC.

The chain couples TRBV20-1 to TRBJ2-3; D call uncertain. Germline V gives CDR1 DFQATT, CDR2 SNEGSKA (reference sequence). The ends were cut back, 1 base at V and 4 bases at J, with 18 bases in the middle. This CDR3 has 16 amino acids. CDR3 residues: CSARGRHKGEADTQYF. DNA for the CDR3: TGCAGTGCTAGAGGGCGCCACAAAGGAGAGGCAGATACGCAGTATTTT.

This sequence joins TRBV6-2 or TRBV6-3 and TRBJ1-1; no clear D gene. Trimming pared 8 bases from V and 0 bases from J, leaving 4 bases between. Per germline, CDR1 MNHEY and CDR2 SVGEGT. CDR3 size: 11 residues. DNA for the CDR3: TGTGCCAGCGGCCTGAACACTGAAGCTTTCTTT. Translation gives CASGLNTEAFF.

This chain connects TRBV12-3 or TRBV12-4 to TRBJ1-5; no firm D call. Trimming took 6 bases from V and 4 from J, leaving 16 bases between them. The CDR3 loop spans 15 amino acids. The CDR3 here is CASSARGSANQPQHF. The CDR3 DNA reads TGTGCCAGCAGCGCCCGGGGATCGGCTAATCAGCCCCAGCATTTT.

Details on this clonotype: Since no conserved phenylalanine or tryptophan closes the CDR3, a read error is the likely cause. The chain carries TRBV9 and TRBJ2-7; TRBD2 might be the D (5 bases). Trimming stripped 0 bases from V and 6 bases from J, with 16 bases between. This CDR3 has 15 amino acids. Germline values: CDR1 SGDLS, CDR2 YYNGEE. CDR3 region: CASSVGGSGKSEQYL. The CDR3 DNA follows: TGTGCCAGCAGCGTAGGCGGGTCCGGGAAATCCGAGCAGTACTTA.

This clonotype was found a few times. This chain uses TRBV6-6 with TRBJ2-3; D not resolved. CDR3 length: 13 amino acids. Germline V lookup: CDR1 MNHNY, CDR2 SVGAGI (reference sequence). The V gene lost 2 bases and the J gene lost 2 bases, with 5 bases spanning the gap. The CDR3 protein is CASSYTATDTQYF. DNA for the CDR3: TGTGCCAGCAGTTACACCGCCACAGATACGCAGTATTTT.

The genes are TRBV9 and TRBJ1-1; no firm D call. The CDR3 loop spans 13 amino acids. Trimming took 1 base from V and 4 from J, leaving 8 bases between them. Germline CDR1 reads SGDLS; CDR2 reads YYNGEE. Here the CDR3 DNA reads TGTGCCAGCAGCGTAACCATGGGCACTGAAGCTTTCTTT. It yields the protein CASSVTMGTEAFF.

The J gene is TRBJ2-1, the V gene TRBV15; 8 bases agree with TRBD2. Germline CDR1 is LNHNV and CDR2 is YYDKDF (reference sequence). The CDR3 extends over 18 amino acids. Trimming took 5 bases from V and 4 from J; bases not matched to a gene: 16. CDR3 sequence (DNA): TGTGCCACCAGCGGCAGCCTGCGAGCGGGGGCGTTATACAATGAGCAGTTCTTC. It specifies CATSGSLRAGALYNEQFF.

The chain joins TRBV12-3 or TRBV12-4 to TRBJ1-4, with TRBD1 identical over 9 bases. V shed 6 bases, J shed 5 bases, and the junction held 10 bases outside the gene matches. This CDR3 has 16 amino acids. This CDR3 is CASSQSDRGLNEKLFF. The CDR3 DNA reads TGTGCCAGCAGCCAATCGGACAGGGGCCTCAATGAAAAACTGTTTTTT.

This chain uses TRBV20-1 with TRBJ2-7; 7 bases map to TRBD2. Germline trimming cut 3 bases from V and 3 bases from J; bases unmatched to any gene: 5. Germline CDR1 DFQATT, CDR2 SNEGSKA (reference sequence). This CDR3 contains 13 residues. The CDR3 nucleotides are TGCAGTGCTAGCGGACTAGTCGGCTACGAGCAGTACTTC. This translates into CSASGLVGYEQYF.

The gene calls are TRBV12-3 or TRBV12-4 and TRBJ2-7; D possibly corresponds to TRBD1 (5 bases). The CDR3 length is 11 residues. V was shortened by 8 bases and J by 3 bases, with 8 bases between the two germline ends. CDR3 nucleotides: TGTGCCAGCGGGGCAGACTACGAGCAGTACTTC. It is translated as CASGADYEQYF.

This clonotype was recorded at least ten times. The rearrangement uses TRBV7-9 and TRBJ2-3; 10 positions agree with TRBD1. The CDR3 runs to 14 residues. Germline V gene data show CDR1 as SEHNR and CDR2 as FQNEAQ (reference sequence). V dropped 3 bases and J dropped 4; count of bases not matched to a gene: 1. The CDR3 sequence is CASSLTGGADTQYF. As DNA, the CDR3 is TGTGCCAGCAGCTTGACAGGGGGCGCAGATACGCAGTATTTT.